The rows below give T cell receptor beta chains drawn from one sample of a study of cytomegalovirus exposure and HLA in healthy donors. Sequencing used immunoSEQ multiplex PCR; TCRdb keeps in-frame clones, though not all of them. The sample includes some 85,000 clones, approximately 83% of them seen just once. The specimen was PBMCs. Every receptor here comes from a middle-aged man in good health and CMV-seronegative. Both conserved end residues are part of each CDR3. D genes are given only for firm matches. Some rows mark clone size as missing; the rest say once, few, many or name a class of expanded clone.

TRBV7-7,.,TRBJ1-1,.,CASSLEGGSEAFF,TGTGCCAGCAGCTTAGAGGGGGGGAGTGAAGCTTTCTTT
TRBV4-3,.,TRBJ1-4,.,CASSQDGPRQLNEKLFF,TGCGCCAGCAGCCAAGATGGTCCGCGACAGCTTAATGAAAAACTGTTTTTT
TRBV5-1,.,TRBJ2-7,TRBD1,CASSSSGTATYEQYF,TGCGCCAGCAGCTCCTCCGGGACAGCTACCTACGAGCAGTACTTC
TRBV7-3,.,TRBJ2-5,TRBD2,CASSPGLAGGGTQYF,TGTGCCAGCAGCCCGGGACTAGCGGGGGGCGGGACCCAGTACTTC
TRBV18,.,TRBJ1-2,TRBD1,CASSPSGTGDYGYTF,TGTGCCAGCTCACCGTCCGGGACAGGGGACTATGGCTACACCTTC
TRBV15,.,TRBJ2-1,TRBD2,CATSRALAGGDNEQFF,TGTGCCACCAGCAGAGCCCTAGCGGGGGGGGACAATGAGCAGTTCTTC
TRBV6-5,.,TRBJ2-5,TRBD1,CASSPGQGVETQYF,TGTGCCAGCAGTCCTGGACAGGGCGTCGAGACCCAGTACTTC
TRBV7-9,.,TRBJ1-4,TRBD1,CASSLAKTGGLEKLFF,TGTGCCAGCAGCCTAGCAAAGACAGGGGGCTTGGAAAAACTGTTTTTT
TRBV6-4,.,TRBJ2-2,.,CASSDSKGDTGELFF,TGTGCCAGCAGTGACTCGAAGGGGGACACCGGGGAGCTGTTTTTT
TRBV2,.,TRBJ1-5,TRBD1,CASSERGQPAGPQHF,TGTGCCAGCAGTGAGAGGGGGCAGCCCGCGGGCCCCCAGCATTTT
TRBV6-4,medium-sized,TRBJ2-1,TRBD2,CASSPSGGANEQFF,TGTGCCAGCAGTCCTAGCGGGGGGGCGAATGAGCAGTTCTTC
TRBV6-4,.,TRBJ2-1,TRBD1,CASSETGQGREQFF,TGTGCCAGCAGTGAGACAGGACAGGGTAGAGAGCAGTTCTTC
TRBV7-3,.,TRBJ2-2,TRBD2,CASSPGLAGYANTGELFF,TGTGCCAGCAGCCCGGGACTAGCGGGGTACGCGAACACCGGGGAGCTGTTTTTT
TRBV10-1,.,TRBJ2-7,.,CASSSKRGTVRYEQYF,TGCGCCAGCAGTTCCAAGAGGGGGACGGTAAGATACGAGCAGTACTTC
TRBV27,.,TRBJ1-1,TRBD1,CASSFTGGRTEAFF,TGTGCCAGCAGTTTTACAGGGGGCCGGACTGAAGCTTTCTTT
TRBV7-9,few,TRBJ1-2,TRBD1,CASSTRTGIYGYTF,TGTGCCAGCAGCACTCGGACAGGGATCTATGGCTACACCTTC
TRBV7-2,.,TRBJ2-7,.,CASSLAGFYEQYF,TGTGCCAGCAGCTTGGCGGGGTTCTACGAGCAGTACTTC
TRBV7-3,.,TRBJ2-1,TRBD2,CASSIGLAGVYNEQFF,TGTGCCAGCAGCATCGGACTAGCGGGGGTCTACAATGAGCAGTTCTTC
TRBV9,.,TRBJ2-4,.,CASSPHDSENIQYF,TGTGCCAGCAGCCCCCACGATAGCGAGAACATTCAGTACTTC
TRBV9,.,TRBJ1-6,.,CASSVEVVATDFETLHF,TGTGCCAGCAGCGTAGAAGTTGTGGCGACTGATTTTGAAACCCTCCACTTT
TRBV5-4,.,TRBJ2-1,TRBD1,CASFSTGGDEQFF,TGTGCCAGCTTCTCCACAGGGGGCGATGAGCAGTTCTTC